One sample yielded the 8 T cell receptor beta chains listed below, sequenced in a study of blood T cell repertoires in COVID-19. Measured with immunoSEQ multiplex PCR; TCRdb has only the in-frame clones, and not every one. The table lists tens of thousands of clones, approximately 77% of them singletons, with around 30% in the top ten. The specimen was peripheral blood. These receptors came from a human donor in a cohort sampled during active COVID-19.

V usage is TRBV9 and J usage is TRBJ2-7; D might be TRBD1 (5 bases). The germline V gene encodes CDR1 SGDLS and CDR2 YYNGEE. The CDR3 loop spans 13 amino acids. V was pared by 2 bases and J by 6 bases, with 12 bases between. This chain's CDR3 is CASSVLQGSEQYF. CDR3 coding DNA: TGTGCCAGCAGCGTTCTCCAGGGTAGCGAGCAGTACTTC.

The V call is TRBV19, the J call TRBJ1-4, with D unclear. The V gene lost 7 bases and the J gene lost 1 base, with 10 bases spanning the gap. The CDR3 sequence is 14 residues long. The germline CDR1 and CDR2 sequences are LNHDA and SQIVND (reference sequence). The CDR3 region has the DNA TGTGCCAGTAAGCAGTCGGGAACTAATGAAAAACTGTTTTTT. This gives the protein CASKQSGTNEKLFF.

This chain links TRBV18 with TRBJ1-1; TRBD1 matches 8 bases. Looked up from germline, CDR1 is KGHSH and CDR2 is LQKENI. The CDR3 has 14 residues. V shed 5 bases, J shed 1 base, and the junction held 3 bases outside the gene matches. CDR3 nucleotide sequence: TGTGCCAGCTCAATCGGACAGGGGAACACTGAAGCTTTCTTT. Its translation: CASSIGQGNTEAFF.

The V and J genes are TRBV18 and TRBJ1-2, with 7 bases that match TRBD1. This CDR3 comprises 15 residues. The junction had 9 bases not matched to a gene; V was cut back by 0 bases and J by 8 bases. Looked up from germline, CDR1 is KGHSH and CDR2 is LQKENI. CDR3 DNA: TGTGCCAGCTCACCACCTGCGACAGGGCAAGGCGGCTACACCTTC. Protein product: CASSPPATGQGGYTF.

The chain joins TRBV6-1 to TRBJ1-1, with 8 bases fitting TRBD1. CDR3 length equals 15 residues. Germline values: CDR1 MNHNS, CDR2 SASEGT. The J segment lost 6 bases and the V segment lost 2 bases, leaving 8 bases of the junction unmatched. This chain's CDR3 is CASSEYGRGRAEAFF. Here the CDR3 DNA reads TGTGCCAGCAGTGAATACGGCAGGGGGCGGGCTGAAGCTTTCTTT.

V is TRBV6-6 and J is TRBJ2-7; 8 bases fit TRBD2. The germline CDR1 and CDR2 sequences are MNHNY and SVGAGI (reference sequence). After removal of 6 bases from V and 6 bases from J, the junction contained 7 bases not matched to a gene. This CDR3 comprises 13 residues. Written as DNA, the CDR3 is TGTGCCAGCAGCCCCGGACTAGCTGGCGAGCAGTACTTC. It is translated as CASSPGLAGEQYF.

This sequence joins TRBV4-1 and TRBJ2-3, with a tentative D call TRBD2 (5 bases). V gave up 0 bases and J gave up 1 base, with 8 bases separating them. In germline, CDR1 is MGHRA, CDR2 YSYEKL. The CDR3 is 15 residues long. CDR3 sequence: CASSQEPGGTDTQYF. CDR3 in DNA: TGCGCCAGCAGCCAAGAGCCCGGGGGCACAGATACGCAGTATTTT.

The chain couples TRBV6-2 or TRBV6-3 to TRBJ2-5, with 9 bases fitting TRBD2. Germline V gives CDR1 MNHEY, CDR2 SVGEGT. Germline trimming cut 4 bases from V and 9 bases from J; bases unmatched to any gene: 3. The CDR3 is made up of 12 amino acids. The CDR3 reads CASSLAGAAQYF. The CDR3 nucleotides are TGTGCCAGCAGTTTAGCGGGGGCAGCCCAGTACTTC.